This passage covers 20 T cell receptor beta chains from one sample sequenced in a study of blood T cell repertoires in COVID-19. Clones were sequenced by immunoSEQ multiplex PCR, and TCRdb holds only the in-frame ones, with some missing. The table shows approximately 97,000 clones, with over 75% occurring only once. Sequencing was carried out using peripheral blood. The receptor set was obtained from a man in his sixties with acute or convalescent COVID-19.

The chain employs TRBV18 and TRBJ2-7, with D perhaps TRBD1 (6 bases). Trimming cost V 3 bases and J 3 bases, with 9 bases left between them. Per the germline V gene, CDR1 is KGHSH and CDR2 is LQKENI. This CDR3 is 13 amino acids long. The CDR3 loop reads CASSPTGNYEQYF. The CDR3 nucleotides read TGTGCCAGCTCACCCACAGGGAACTACGAGCAGTACTTC.

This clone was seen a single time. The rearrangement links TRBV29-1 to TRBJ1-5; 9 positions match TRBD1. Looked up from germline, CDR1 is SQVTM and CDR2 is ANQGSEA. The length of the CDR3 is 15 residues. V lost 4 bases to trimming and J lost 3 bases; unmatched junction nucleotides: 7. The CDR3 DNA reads TGCAGCGTTGCAGCCGGGACAGGGATCAATCAGCCCCAGCATTTT. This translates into CSVAAGTGINQPQHF.

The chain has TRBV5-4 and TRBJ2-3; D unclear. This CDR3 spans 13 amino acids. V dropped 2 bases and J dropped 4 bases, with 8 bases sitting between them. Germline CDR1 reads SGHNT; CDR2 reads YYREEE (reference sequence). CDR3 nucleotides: TGTGCCAGCAGCTTCTTTTCCGCAGATACGCAGTATTTT. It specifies CASSFFSADTQYF.

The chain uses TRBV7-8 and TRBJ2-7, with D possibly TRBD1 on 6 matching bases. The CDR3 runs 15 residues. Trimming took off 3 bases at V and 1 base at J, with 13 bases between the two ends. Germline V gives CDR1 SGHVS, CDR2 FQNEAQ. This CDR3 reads CASSFRGGRSYEQYF. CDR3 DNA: TGTGCCAGCAGCTTCAGGGGTGGAAGGTCCTACGAGCAGTACTTC.

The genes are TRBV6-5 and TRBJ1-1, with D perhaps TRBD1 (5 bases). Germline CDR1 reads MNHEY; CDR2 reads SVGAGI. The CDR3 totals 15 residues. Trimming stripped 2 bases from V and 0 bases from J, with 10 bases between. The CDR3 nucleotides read TGTGCCAGCAGTTACACAGGAGTGGTGAACACTGAAGCTTTCTTT. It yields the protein CASSYTGVVNTEAFF.

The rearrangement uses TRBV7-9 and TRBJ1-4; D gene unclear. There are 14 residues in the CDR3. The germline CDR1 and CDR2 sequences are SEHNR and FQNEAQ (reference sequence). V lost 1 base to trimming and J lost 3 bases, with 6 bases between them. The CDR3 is CASSLGESNEKLFF. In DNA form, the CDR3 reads TGTGCCAGCAGCTTAGGGGAGTCTAATGAAAAACTGTTTTTT.

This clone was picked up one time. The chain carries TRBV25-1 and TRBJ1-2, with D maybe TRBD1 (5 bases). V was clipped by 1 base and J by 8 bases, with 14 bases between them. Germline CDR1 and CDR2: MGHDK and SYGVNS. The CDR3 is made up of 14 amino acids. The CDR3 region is CASSESGSREGYTF. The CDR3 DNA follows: TGTGCCAGCAGTGAATCCGGGTCCAGGGAAGGCTACACCTTC.

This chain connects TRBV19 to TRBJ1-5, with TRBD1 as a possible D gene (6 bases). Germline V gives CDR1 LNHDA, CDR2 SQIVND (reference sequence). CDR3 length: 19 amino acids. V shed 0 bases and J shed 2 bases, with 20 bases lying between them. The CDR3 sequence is CASSIETGRGWSGNQPQHF. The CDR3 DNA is TGTGCCAGTAGTATAGAAACAGGGAGGGGATGGTCTGGCAATCAGCCCCAGCATTTT.

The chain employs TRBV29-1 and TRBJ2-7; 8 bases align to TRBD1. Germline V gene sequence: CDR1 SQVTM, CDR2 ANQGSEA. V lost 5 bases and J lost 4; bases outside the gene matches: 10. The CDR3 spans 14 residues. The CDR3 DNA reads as TGCAGCGTTACGGGACAGGCAGGAGGGTACGAGCAGTACTTC. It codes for CSVTGQAGGYEQYF.

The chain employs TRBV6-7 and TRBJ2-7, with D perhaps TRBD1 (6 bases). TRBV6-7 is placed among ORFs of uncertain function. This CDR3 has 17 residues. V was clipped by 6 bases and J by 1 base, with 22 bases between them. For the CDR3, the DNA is TGTGCCAGCAGCACGCCGAAGGGGGTTCCTACATCCTACGAGCAGTACGTC. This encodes CASSTPKGVPTSYEQYV.

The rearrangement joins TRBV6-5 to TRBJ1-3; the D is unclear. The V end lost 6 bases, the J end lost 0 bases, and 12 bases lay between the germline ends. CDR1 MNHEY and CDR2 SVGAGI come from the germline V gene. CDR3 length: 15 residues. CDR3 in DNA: TGTGCCAGCAGGGTCCAGATAACCTCTGGAAACACCATATATTTT. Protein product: CASRVQITSGNTIYF.

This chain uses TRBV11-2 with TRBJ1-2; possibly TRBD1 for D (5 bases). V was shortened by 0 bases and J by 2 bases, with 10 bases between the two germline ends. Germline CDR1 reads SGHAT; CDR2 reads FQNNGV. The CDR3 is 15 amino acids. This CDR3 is CASSLEWGGNYGYTF. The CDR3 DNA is TGTGCCAGCAGCTTAGAGTGGGGGGGGAACTATGGCTACACCTTC.

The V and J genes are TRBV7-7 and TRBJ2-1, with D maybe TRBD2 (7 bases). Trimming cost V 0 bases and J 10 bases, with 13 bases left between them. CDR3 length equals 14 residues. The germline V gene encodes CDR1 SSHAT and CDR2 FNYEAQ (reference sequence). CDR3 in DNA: TGTGCCAGCAGCTTAGCTCGGACAGCGGGAGAGCAGTTCTTC. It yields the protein CASSLARTAGEQFF.

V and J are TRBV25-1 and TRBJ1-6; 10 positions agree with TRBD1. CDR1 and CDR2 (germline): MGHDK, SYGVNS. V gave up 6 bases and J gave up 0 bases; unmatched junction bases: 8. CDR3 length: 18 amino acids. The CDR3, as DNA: TGTGCCAGCAGGACCGGGACAGGGGATGGCTCCTATAATTCACCCCTCCACTTT. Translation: CASRTGTGDGSYNSPLHF.

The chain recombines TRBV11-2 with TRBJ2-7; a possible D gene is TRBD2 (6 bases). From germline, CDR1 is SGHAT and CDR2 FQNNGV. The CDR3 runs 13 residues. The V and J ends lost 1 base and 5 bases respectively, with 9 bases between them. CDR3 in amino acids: CASSLGGDDEQYF. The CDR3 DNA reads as TGTGCCAGCAGCTTAGGGGGGGACGACGAGCAGTACTTC. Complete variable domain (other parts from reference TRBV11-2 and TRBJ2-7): EAGVAQSPRYKIIEKRQSVAFWCNPISGHATLYWYQQILGQGPKLLIQFQNNGVVDDSQLPKDRFSAERLKGVDSTLKIQPAKLEDSAVYLCASSLGGDDEQYFGPGTRLTVT.

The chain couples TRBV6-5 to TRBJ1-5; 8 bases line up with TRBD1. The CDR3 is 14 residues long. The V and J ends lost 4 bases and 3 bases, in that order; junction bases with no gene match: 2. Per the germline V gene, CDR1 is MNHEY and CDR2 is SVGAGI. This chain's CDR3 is CASSWDRTNQPQHF. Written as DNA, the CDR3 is TGTGCCAGCAGTTGGGACAGGACCAATCAGCCCCAGCATTTT.

The CDR3 coding sequence is TGTGCCAGCAGACCCGACAGAGGATCCTATGGCTACACCTTC. Protein product: CASRPDRGSYGYTF. This chain links TRBV6-5 with TRBJ1-2, with D maybe TRBD1 (5 bases). CDR3 length equals 14 residues. V lost 6 bases and J lost 4, with 15 bases in between. Looked up from germline, CDR1 is MNHEY and CDR2 is SVGAGI.

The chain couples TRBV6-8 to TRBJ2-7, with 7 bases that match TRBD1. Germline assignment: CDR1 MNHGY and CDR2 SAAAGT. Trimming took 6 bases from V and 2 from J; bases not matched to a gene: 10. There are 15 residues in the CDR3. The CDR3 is CASRHDRESTYEQYF. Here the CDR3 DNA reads TGTGCCAGCAGGCACGACAGGGAGTCTACCTACGAGCAGTACTTC.

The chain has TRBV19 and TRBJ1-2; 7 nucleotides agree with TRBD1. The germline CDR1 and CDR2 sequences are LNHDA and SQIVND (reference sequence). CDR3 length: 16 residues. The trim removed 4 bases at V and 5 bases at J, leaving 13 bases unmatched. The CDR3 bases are TGTGCCAGTAGTAGCGACAGGGTGGCGTCCGGGTATGGCTACACCTTC. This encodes CASSSDRVASGYGYTF.

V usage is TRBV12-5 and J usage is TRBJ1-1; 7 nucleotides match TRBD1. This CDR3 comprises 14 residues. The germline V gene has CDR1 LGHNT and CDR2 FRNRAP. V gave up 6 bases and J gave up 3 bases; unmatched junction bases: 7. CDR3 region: CASGDRERHTEAFF. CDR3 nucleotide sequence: TGTGCTAGTGGAGACAGGGAAAGGCACACTGAAGCTTTCTTT.